Each of the 23 T cell receptor beta chains below was sequenced from the same sample in a study of OX40 agonist ivuxolimab in advanced cancers. Sequenced by immunoSEQ multiplex PCR; TCRdb stores in-frame clones only, minus some. Seen here are roughly 48,000 clones, 83% observed once, and the top ten hold roughly 1.2%. The starting material was CD4+ or CD8+ T cells sorted from blood, obtained in a trial of the OX40 agonist ivuxolimab. The receptors stem from an adult with an advanced solid tumor such as melanoma, head and neck, liver or kidney cancer.

J is TRBJ2-7 and V is TRBV2, with D maybe TRBD2 (6 bases). V was clipped by 7 bases and J by 4 bases, with 14 bases between them. Germline V lookup: CDR1 SNHLY, CDR2 FYNNEI. The CDR3 runs 13 residues. The CDR3 loop is CASTDRLGYEQYF. Written as DNA, the CDR3 is TGTGCCAGCACCGATCGACTAGGGTACGAGCAGTACTTC.

The chain links TRBV27 to TRBJ2-1; 9 bases align to TRBD2. Trimming cost V 5 bases and J 8 bases; bases outside gene matches: 16. The CDR3 totals 17 residues. The V gene's germline CDR1 is MNHEY and CDR2 SMNVEV (reference sequence). In DNA, the CDR3 is TGTGCCAGCAGTCCCCAAGTTCAGGTAGCGGGGGTCGATGAGCAGTTCTTC. Translated: CASSPQVQVAGVDEQFF.

V and J are TRBV7-2 and TRBJ2-1, with 9 bases matching TRBD2. The length of the CDR3 is 16 residues. Germline values: CDR1 SGHTA, CDR2 FQGNSA. V dropped 1 base and J dropped 4; count of bases not matched to a gene: 5. CDR3 nucleotide sequence: TGTGCCAGCAGCTTAGTGGCGGGGGGGTCATACAATGAGCAGTTCTTC. This translates into CASSLVAGGSYNEQFF.

This chain joins TRBV18 and TRBJ2-1; 8 bases agree with TRBD2. V was pared by 6 bases and J by 5 bases, with 9 bases of the junction left unmatched. From germline, CDR1 is KGHSH and CDR2 LQKENI. This CDR3 contains 15 residues. The CDR3 loop is CASSSAGGSHNEQFF. The CDR3 coding sequence is TGTGCCAGCTCTTCGGCGGGGGGATCCCACAATGAGCAGTTCTTC.

The chain links TRBV11-2 to TRBJ1-1; D might be TRBD1 (5 bases). CDR3 length equals 14 residues. V was cut by 2 bases and J by 5 bases, with 12 bases left in between. CDR1 and CDR2 (germline): SGHAT, FQNNGV. The CDR3 bases are TGTGCCAGCAGCTTACAGGGCCCTACTACTGAAGCTTTCTTT. This codes for CASSLQGPTTEAFF. Drawing the rest from reference TRBV11-2 and TRBJ1-1, the complete variable domain is EAGVAQSPRYKIIEKRQSVAFWCNPISGHATLYWYQQILGQGPKLLIQFQNNGVVDDSQLPKDRFSAERLKGVDSTLKIQPAKLEDSAVYLCASSLQGPTTEAFFGQGTRLTVV.

The V and J genes are TRBV2 and TRBJ2-1, with TRBD2 matching over 9 bases. The CDR3 spans 13 residues. Germline V gene lookup returns CDR1 SNHLY and CDR2 FYNNEI. J gave up 7 bases and V 7 bases, and 5 bases lay outside the gene matches. CDR3 DNA sequence: TGTGCCAGCATGCGAGCGGGGGGAAATGAGCAGTTCTTC. This sequence encodes CASMRAGGNEQFF.

V and J are TRBV19 and TRBJ1-3; perhaps TRBD1 as D (5 bases). The CDR3 runs to 15 residues. Trimming shortened V by 4 bases and J by 0 bases, and 10 bases separated the two germline ends. CDR1 is LNHDA, CDR2 SQIVND, per germline (reference sequence). The CDR3 bases are TGTGCCAGTAGTACAAACAGGAACTCTGGAAACACCATATATTTT. Translation: CASSTNRNSGNTIYF.

The chain joins TRBV9 to TRBJ2-3, with D possibly TRBD2 on 6 matching bases. The CDR3 runs 15 residues. Deletions cut 3 bases from V and 5 bases from J, with 16 bases between. Germline V gene sequence: CDR1 SGDLS, CDR2 YYNGEE. The CDR3 sequence: CASSGTGTAVDTQYF. The DNA of the CDR3 is TGTGCCAGCAGCGGAACCGGGACTGCGGTAGATACGCAGTATTTT.

This clone was seen a single time. The gene calls are TRBV7-2 and TRBJ2-5, with 14 bases aligning to TRBD2. V shed 2 bases and J 11 bases; nucleotides not matched to a gene: 7. The germline V gene has CDR1 SGHTA and CDR2 FQGNSA. CDR3 length: 15 amino acids. CDR3 in amino acids: CASSLMTSGGGVQYF. CDR3 sequence (DNA): TGTGCCAGCAGCTTAATGACTAGCGGGGGGGGAGTTCAGTACTTC. Drawing the rest from reference TRBV7-2 and TRBJ2-5, the complete variable domain is GAGVSQSPSNKVTEKGKDVELRCDPISGHTALYWYRQSLGQGLEFLIYFQGNSAPDKSGLPSDRFSAERTGGSVSTLTIQRTQQEDSAVYLCASSLMTSGGGVQYFGPGTRLLVL.

The table lists this clone with a few counts. This chain connects TRBV19 to TRBJ1-2; unclear D gene. The CDR3 loop spans 13 amino acids. Trimming took 6 bases from V and 4 from J, leaving 12 bases between them. Germline V gene sequence: CDR1 LNHDA, CDR2 SQIVND (reference sequence). The CDR3 loop reads CASSGLGSYGYTF. The CDR3 coding sequence is TGTGCCAGTAGCGGTCTTGGTTCCTATGGCTACACCTTC.

The chain is built from TRBV13 and TRBJ2-1, with 8 bases that match TRBD2. Trimming took 4 bases from V and 7 from J; bases not matched to a gene: 9. The CDR3 has 15 residues. CDR1 and CDR2 (germline): PRHDT, FYEKMQ (reference sequence). The CDR3 DNA is TGTGCCAGCAGCTCGTCGGGGGGGCCTAATAATGAGCAGTTCTTC. It specifies CASSSSGGPNNEQFF.

This sequence joins TRBV5-1 and TRBJ2-1; D is ambiguous. The CDR3 has 16 amino acids. Germline V gene lookup returns CDR1 SGHRS and CDR2 YFSETQ. V gave up 2 bases and J gave up 6 bases, with 18 bases separating them. The CDR3 reads CASSFLIDQGRNEQFF. CDR3 sequence (DNA): TGCGCCAGCAGCTTTCTGATCGATCAAGGTCGCAATGAGCAGTTCTTC.

CDR3 sequence (DNA): TGTGCCATCAGTGACAGGGGGCAAGGGGAGACCCAGTACTTC. Translated: CAISDRGQGETQYF. V usage is TRBV10-3 and J usage is TRBJ2-5; 8 positions agree with TRBD1. The CDR3 contains 14 residues. After removal of 3 bases from V and 5 bases from J, the junction contained 5 bases not matched to a gene. CDR1 ENHRY and CDR2 SYGVKD come from the germline V gene.

The chain couples TRBV27 to TRBJ2-7, with 9 bases that match TRBD1. This CDR3 spans 15 amino acids. V lost 4 bases and J lost 5; bases outside the gene matches: 9. The germline gives CDR1 MNHEY, CDR2 SMNVEV (reference sequence). CDR3 DNA sequence: TGTGCCAGCAGTTCGTCCGGGACAGGGATAGACGAGCAGTACTTC. This encodes CASSSSGTGIDEQYF.

V is TRBV5-1 and J is TRBJ1-4; D gene unclear. The CDR3 has 15 amino acids. The germline V gene has CDR1 SGHRS and CDR2 YFSETQ. V was shortened by 0 bases and J by 6 bases, with 12 bases between the two germline ends. CDR3 bases: TGCGCCAGCAGCTTGGCAGACACCCGGGATGAAAAACTGTTTTTT. This encodes CASSLADTRDEKLFF.

This rearrangement joins TRBV27 to TRBJ1-1; a possible D gene is TRBD1 (6 bases). The CDR3 contains 13 residues. The V end lost 6 bases, the J end lost 3 bases, and 11 bases lay between the germline ends. Germline values: CDR1 MNHEY, CDR2 SMNVEV (reference sequence). The CDR3 loop is CASRPQGYTEAFF. In nucleotides, the CDR3 is TGTGCCAGCAGGCCGCAGGGGTACACTGAAGCTTTCTTT.

The chain uses TRBV6-5 and TRBJ1-3; D gene unclear. Germline values: CDR1 MNHEY, CDR2 SVGAGI. Trimming shortened V by 2 bases and J by 4 bases, and 12 bases separated the two germline ends. This CDR3 is built from 15 residues. CDR3 nucleotide sequence: TGTGCCAGCAGTTACACCCCCACGGTCGGAAACACCATATATTTT. Its translation is CASSYTPTVGNTIYF.

The rearrangement uses TRBV19 and TRBJ1-6; D possibly corresponds to TRBD1 (5 bases). The germline CDR1 and CDR2 sequences are LNHDA and SQIVND (reference sequence). V was cut by 8 bases and J by 11 bases, with 16 bases left in between. This CDR3 contains 13 residues. As DNA, the CDR3 is TGTGCCAGTGGGGACGGAAACGGGGCACCCCTCCACTTT. Protein: CASGDGNGAPLHF.

The chain uses TRBV4-3 and TRBJ1-6, with no clear D. Germline lookup yields CDR1 LGHNA and CDR2 YSLEER. Trimming took 4 bases from V and 7 from J, leaving 14 bases between them. The CDR3 consists of 15 residues. CDR3 bases: TGCGCCAGCAGCCTTGGTTTGGTGGGAAATTCACCCCTCCACTTT. Translating gives CASSLGLVGNSPLHF.

V gene TRBV10-2 combines with J gene TRBJ1-3, with D perhaps TRBD1 (6 bases). The V gene lost 7 bases and the J gene lost 0 bases, with 10 bases spanning the gap. CDR1 and CDR2 (germline): WSHSY, SAAADI. This CDR3 contains 14 residues. CDR3 residues: CASMRTDSGNTIYF. The CDR3 DNA reads as TGCGCCAGCATGAGGACAGACTCTGGAAACACCATATATTTT.

V usage is TRBV5-4 and J usage is TRBJ2-5; D is uncertain. The CDR3 runs 15 residues. CDR1 is SGHNT, CDR2 YYREEE, per germline (reference sequence). V lost 0 bases, J lost 5 bases, and 14 bases lay in between. The CDR3 sequence is CASSLAGLIGETQYF. CDR3 nucleotides: TGTGCCAGCAGCTTGGCTGGCTTGATTGGTGAGACCCAGTACTTC.

The chain couples TRBV12-2 to TRBJ1-1; the table calls TRBD1, which could not be checked here. TRBV12-2 corresponds to a pseudogene. The CDR3 spans 16 residues. CDR3: CASRPARDTINTEAFF. CDR3 sequence (DNA): TGTGCAAGTCGCCCCGCCCGGGACACAATTAACACTGAAGCTTTCTTT.

In this sample, this clone turned up once. The chain carries TRBV6-5 and TRBJ1-4; D gene uncertain. Trimming took 6 bases from V and 11 from J, leaving 16 bases between them. Looked up from germline, CDR1 is MNHEY and CDR2 is SVGAGI. The CDR3 sequence is 13 residues long. The CDR3 here is CASRTPDHEKLFF. The CDR3 nucleotides are TGTGCCAGCAGAACCCCGGACCACGAGAAACTGTTTTTT.